This T cell receptor beta chain was sequenced for a study of identical twins. The CDR3 runs to 15 residues. V gave up 6 bases and J gave up 4 bases, with 13 bases separating them. Study observations and caveats: Alpha sequences out of frame and shared by twins had excess low generation probability.

Addition of a universal primer site occurred through template switching, and cDNA carried unique molecular identifiers. A single record per CDR3 protein comes from TCRdb applying MiXCR to the 5' RACE reads. Among over 600,000 distinct CDR3 sequences listed, about 20% were seen once. As to this clonotype: What it binds is unknown.

These data were also filed under a second study, of T cells expressing NK-cell markers.

The J gene is TRBJ1-6, the V gene TRBV12-3 or TRBV12-4, with a possible D match to TRBD1 (6 bases). The sample consisted of PBMCs. The clonotype was recovered from a woman between 18 and 29 years old in good health. CDR3 sequence reads: CASSRNRVYNSPLHF. The DNA for the CDR3 is TGTGCCAGCAGCCGAAACAGGGTTTATAATTCACCCCTCCACTTT.